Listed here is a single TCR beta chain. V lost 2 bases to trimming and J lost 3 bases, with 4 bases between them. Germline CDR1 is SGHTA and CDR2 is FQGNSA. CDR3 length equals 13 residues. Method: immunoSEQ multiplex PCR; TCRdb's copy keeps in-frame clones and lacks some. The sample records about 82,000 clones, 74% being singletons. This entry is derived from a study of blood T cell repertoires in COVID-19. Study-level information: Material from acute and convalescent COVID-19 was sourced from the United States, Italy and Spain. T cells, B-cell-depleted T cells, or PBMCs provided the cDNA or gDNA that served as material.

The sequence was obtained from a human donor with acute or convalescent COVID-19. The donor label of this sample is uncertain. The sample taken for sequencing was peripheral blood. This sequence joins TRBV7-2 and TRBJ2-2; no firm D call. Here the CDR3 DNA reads TGTGCCAGCAGCTTACCGTACACCGGGGAGCTGTTTTTT. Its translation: CASSLPYTGELFF.